The rows below give T cell receptor beta chains drawn from one sample of a study of T cells after yellow fever vaccination. TCRdb passed the 5' RACE reads through MiXCR, listing each CDR3 protein once. The sample lists under 400,000 distinct CDR3 sequences, under 15% seen once, with 2.5% to 4% in the top ten. Sequenced material: CD4+ T cells sorted from PBMCs, taken 15 days after the yellow fever booster vaccination. All receptors derive from a man aged 18 to 30 who received the YFV17D yellow fever vaccine. The CDR3 runs from the conserved cysteine through the conserved F or W. A D gene is named only where the DNA matches it firmly. Clone size is stated in some rows and not others, as once, few, many or a class when expanded.

v_gene: TRBV4-1; abundance: -; d_gene: TRBD1; j_gene: TRBJ1-2; CDR3aa: CASSLSGTGRYGYTF; CDR3nt: TGCGCCAGCAGCCTCTCCGGGACAGGCCGTTATGGCTACACCTTC
v_gene: TRBV5-1; abundance: -; d_gene: TRBD1; j_gene: TRBJ1-1; CDR3aa: CASSTIYRGANTEAFF; CDR3nt: TGCGCCAGCAGCACAATCTACAGGGGGGCGAACACTGAAGCTTTCTTT
v_gene: TRBV2; abundance: many; d_gene: -; j_gene: TRBJ1-5; CDR3aa: CASSEQPGLTIQPQHF; CDR3nt: TGTGCCAGCAGCGAACAACCGGGACTCACAATTCAGCCCCAGCATTTT
v_gene: TRBV4-3; abundance: -; d_gene: TRBD2; j_gene: TRBJ2-3; CDR3aa: CASSPSGDTGDTQYF; CDR3nt: TGCGCCAGCAGCCCTAGCGGGGATACGGGCGATACGCAGTATTTT
v_gene: TRBV6-5; abundance: -; d_gene: TRBD1; j_gene: TRBJ2-7; CDR3aa: CASRRDSRYEQYF; CDR3nt: TGTGCCAGCAGACGGGACAGTAGGTACGAGCAGTACTTC
v_gene: TRBV18; abundance: few; d_gene: -; j_gene: TRBJ2-3; CDR3aa: CASSPLLGDTQYF; CDR3nt: TGTGCCAGCTCACCCCTATTGGGAGATACGCAGTATTTT
v_gene: TRBV10-3; abundance: few; d_gene: -; j_gene: TRBJ1-2; CDR3aa: CAISENRDGYTF; CDR3nt: TGTGCCATCAGTGAAAACAGGGATGGCTACACCTTC
v_gene: TRBV7-3; abundance: few; d_gene: -; j_gene: TRBJ2-6; CDR3aa: CASSSIPGEGANVLTF; CDR3nt: TGTGCCAGCAGCTCAATCCCAGGGGAAGGGGCCAACGTCCTGACTTTC
v_gene: TRBV7-7; abundance: -; d_gene: -; j_gene: TRBJ2-1; CDR3aa: CASSLSPGQHNEQFF; CDR3nt: TGTGCCAGCAGCTTGTCCCCTGGACAGCACAATGAGCAGTTCTTC
v_gene: TRBV12-3/TRBV12-4; abundance: -; d_gene: TRBD1; j_gene: TRBJ1-2; CDR3aa: CASREAGTGHWGYTF; CDR3nt: TGTGCCAGCAGGGAGGCCGGGACAGGGCATTGGGGCTACACCTTC
v_gene: TRBV5-5; abundance: few; d_gene: -; j_gene: TRBJ1-4; CDR3aa: CASSLLTGNEKLFF; CDR3nt: TGTGCCAGCAGCTTGTTAACGGGGAATGAAAAACTGTTTTTT
v_gene: TRBV29-1; abundance: -; d_gene: -; j_gene: TRBJ1-2; CDR3aa: CSDLDSRYGYTF; CDR3nt: TGCAGCGACCTGGACAGTCGCTATGGCTACACCTTC
v_gene: TRBV20-1; abundance: -; d_gene: TRBD1; j_gene: TRBJ2-5; CDR3aa: CSANRGPGETQYF; CDR3nt: TGCAGTGCTAACAGGGGGCCAGGAGAGACCCAGTACTTC
v_gene: TRBV25-1; abundance: few; d_gene: TRBD2; j_gene: TRBJ2-3; CDR3aa: CASSESLAGAADTQYF; CDR3nt: TGTGCCAGCAGTGAATCTCTAGCGGGGGCAGCAGATACGCAGTATTTT
v_gene: TRBV7-2; abundance: -; d_gene: TRBD2; j_gene: TRBJ2-3; CDR3aa: CASTWGGGAGDTQYF; CDR3nt: TGTGCCAGCACCTGGGGCGGGGGGGCAGGAGATACGCAGTATTTT
v_gene: TRBV4-1; abundance: many; d_gene: -; j_gene: TRBJ1-4; CDR3aa: CASSQDHPGSTNEKLFF; CDR3nt: TGCGCCAGCAGCCAAGATCACCCGGGGTCAACTAATGAAAAACTGTTTTTT
v_gene: TRBV6-2/TRBV6-3; abundance: -; d_gene: -; j_gene: TRBJ2-5; CDR3aa: CASRGEGETQYF; CDR3nt: TGTGCCAGCAGGGGGGAAGGAGAGACCCAGTACTTC
v_gene: TRBV6-5; abundance: many; d_gene: TRBD2; j_gene: TRBJ2-1; CDR3aa: CASRDSGGAYNEQFF; CDR3nt: TGTGCCAGCAGGGATAGCGGGGGGGCCTACAATGAGCAGTTCTTC
v_gene: TRBV7-2; abundance: few; d_gene: -; j_gene: TRBJ2-1; CDR3aa: CASRIVSADLNEQFF; CDR3nt: TGTGCCAGCAGAATAGTTTCCGCGGACTTAAATGAGCAGTTCTTC
v_gene: TRBV12-5; abundance: many; d_gene: -; j_gene: TRBJ1-2; CDR3aa: CASGLVGVPDVGGYTF; CDR3nt: TGTGCTAGTGGTTTGGTTGGGGTTCCGGACGTGGGTGGCTACACCTTC
v_gene: TRBV6-5; abundance: -; d_gene: TRBD1; j_gene: TRBJ1-6; CDR3aa: CASRYRGNSPLHF; CDR3nt: TGTGCCAGCAGGTACAGGGGAAATTCACCCCTCCACTTT
v_gene: TRBV5-1; abundance: -; d_gene: TRBD2; j_gene: TRBJ2-3; CDR3aa: CASSPVAGGSGDTQYF; CDR3nt: TGCGCCAGCAGCCCCGTAGCGGGGGGCTCGGGAGATACGCAGTATTTT
v_gene: TRBV12-3/TRBV12-4; abundance: many; d_gene: -; j_gene: TRBJ2-1; CDR3aa: CASSLWSGEQFF; CDR3nt: TGTGCCAGCAGTTTATGGAGCGGGGAGCAGTTCTTC
v_gene: TRBV12-3/TRBV12-4; abundance: -; d_gene: -; j_gene: TRBJ2-6; CDR3aa: CASSTGLSSGANVLTF; CDR3nt: TGTGCCAGCAGCACGGGACTGAGCTCTGGGGCCAACGTCCTGACTTTC
v_gene: TRBV18; abundance: few; d_gene: -; j_gene: TRBJ2-4; CDR3aa: CASSPPGQGMGNIQYF; CDR3nt: TGTGCCAGCTCACCACCGGGGCAGGGTATGGGAAACATTCAGTACTTC
v_gene: TRBV12-5; abundance: few; d_gene: -; j_gene: TRBJ2-7; CDR3aa: CASGLFPGNYEQYF; CDR3nt: TGTGCTAGTGGTTTGTTTCCAGGGAACTACGAGCAGTACTTC
v_gene: TRBV2; abundance: many; d_gene: -; j_gene: TRBJ2-5; CDR3aa: CASSEGAETQYF; CDR3nt: TGTGCCAGCAGTGAGGGAGCGGAGACCCAGTACTTC
v_gene: TRBV5-1; abundance: -; d_gene: -; j_gene: TRBJ2-5; CDR3aa: CASSFSRGGPQETQYF; CDR3nt: TGCGCCAGCAGCTTCAGTAGGGGGGGGCCCCAAGAGACCCAGTACTTC
v_gene: TRBV20-1; abundance: many; d_gene: TRBD1; j_gene: TRBJ2-7; CDR3aa: CSASGTGFYEQYF; CDR3nt: TGCAGTGCTAGTGGGACAGGTTTCTACGAGCAGTACTTC
v_gene: TRBV6-2/TRBV6-3; abundance: few; d_gene: -; j_gene: TRBJ2-1; CDR3aa: CASSLRQNNEQFF; CDR3nt: TGTGCCAGCAGTTTAAGGCAAAACAATGAGCAGTTCTTC
v_gene: TRBV4-3; abundance: few; d_gene: TRBD1; j_gene: TRBJ2-7; CDR3aa: CASSQDTGVEQYF; CDR3nt: TGCGCCAGCAGCCAAGATACAGGGGTCGAGCAGTACTTC
v_gene: TRBV6-2/TRBV6-3; abundance: -; d_gene: TRBD1; j_gene: TRBJ2-3; CDR3aa: CASSYPGTGGTDTQYF; CDR3nt: TGTGCCAGCAGTTATCCCGGGACAGGGGGCACAGATACGCAGTATTTT
v_gene: TRBV30; abundance: -; d_gene: TRBD1; j_gene: TRBJ1-4; CDR3aa: CAWSVLTGVLATNEKLFF; CDR3nt: TGTGCCTGGAGTGTTCTGACAGGGGTACTTGCAACTAATGAAAAACTGTTTTTT
v_gene: TRBV24-1; abundance: many; d_gene: TRBD1; j_gene: TRBJ2-3; CDR3aa: CATSDEMTGRDTQYF; CDR3nt: TGTGCCACCAGTGATGAAATGACAGGGCGGGATACGCAGTATTTT
v_gene: TRBV19; abundance: few; d_gene: -; j_gene: TRBJ2-2; CDR3aa: CASSIDQARGLELFF; CDR3nt: TGTGCCAGTAGTATAGATCAAGCCCGGGGACTGGAGCTGTTTTTT
v_gene: TRBV5-4; abundance: once; d_gene: -; j_gene: TRBJ2-7; CDR3aa: CASSLDRRSYEQYF; CDR3nt: TGTGCCAGCAGCTTGGACAGAAGATCCTACGAGCAGTACTTC
v_gene: TRBV27; abundance: few; d_gene: -; j_gene: TRBJ1-5; CDR3aa: CASSLRGLPNQPQHF; CDR3nt: TGTGCCAGCAGTTTAAGGGGACTCCCGAATCAGCCCCAGCATTTT
v_gene: TRBV6-2/TRBV6-3; abundance: -; d_gene: TRBD2; j_gene: TRBJ2-2; CDR3aa: CASSNGLAGHTGELFF; CDR3nt: TGTGCCAGCAGCAACGGACTAGCGGGGCACACCGGGGAGCTGTTTTTT
v_gene: TRBV24-1; abundance: -; d_gene: TRBD1; j_gene: TRBJ1-4; CDR3aa: CATSDPDRGLKKLFF; CDR3nt: TGTGCCACCAGTGATCCGGACAGGGGGCTTAAAAAACTGTTTTTT
v_gene: TRBV3-1; abundance: few; d_gene: TRBD2; j_gene: TRBJ2-2; CDR3aa: CASGTSRYTGELFF; CDR3nt: TGTGCCAGCGGGACTAGCAGATACACCGGGGAGCTGTTTTTT
v_gene: TRBV7-2; abundance: -; d_gene: TRBD1; j_gene: TRBJ1-2; CDR3aa: CASSPGTGGRYGYTF; CDR3nt: TGTGCCAGCAGCCCTGGGACAGGGGGGCGCTATGGCTACACCTTC
v_gene: TRBV7-9; abundance: many; d_gene: -; j_gene: TRBJ2-3; CDR3aa: CASSSIGGGSTDTQYF; CDR3nt: TGTGCCAGCAGCTCCATAGGCGGGGGCAGCACAGATACGCAGTATTTT
v_gene: TRBV2; abundance: many; d_gene: -; j_gene: TRBJ2-4; CDR3aa: CASSQINNRQGGIQYF; CDR3nt: TGTGCCAGCAGCCAGATCAATAACCGACAGGGAGGCATTCAGTACTTC
v_gene: TRBV7-6; abundance: few; d_gene: -; j_gene: TRBJ2-1; CDR3aa: CASSLISSSYNEQFF; CDR3nt: TGTGCCAGCAGCTTAATTTCCAGCTCCTACAATGAGCAGTTCTTC
v_gene: TRBV11-2; abundance: -; d_gene: -; j_gene: TRBJ2-2; CDR3aa: CASSLYGRAQGTNTGELFF; CDR3nt: TGTGCCAGCAGCTTATACGGTCGGGCCCAGGGGACGAACACCGGGGAGCTGTTTTTT
v_gene: TRBV5-1; abundance: few; d_gene: TRBD2; j_gene: TRBJ2-3; CDR3aa: CASSWGGGSTDTQYF; CDR3nt: TGCGCCAGCAGCTGGGGCGGGGGGAGCACAGATACGCAGTATTTT
v_gene: TRBV5-1; abundance: -; d_gene: TRBD2; j_gene: TRBJ2-3; CDR3aa: CASSLGTSGKSTDTQYF; CDR3nt: TGCGCCAGCAGCCTCGGGACTAGCGGGAAGAGCACAGATACGCAGTATTTT
v_gene: TRBV10-3; abundance: -; d_gene: -; j_gene: TRBJ1-6; CDR3aa: CAISVREDNSPLHF; CDR3nt: TGTGCCATCAGTGTAAGAGAGGATAATTCACCCCTCCACTTT
v_gene: TRBV7-2; abundance: -; d_gene: -; j_gene: TRBJ2-3; CDR3aa: CASSLVGGSSTDTQYF; CDR3nt: TGTGCCAGCAGCTTAGTGGGGGGCTCTAGCACAGATACGCAGTATTTT
v_gene: TRBV4-3; abundance: many; d_gene: -; j_gene: TRBJ1-5; CDR3aa: CASSQDRGQPQHF; CDR3nt: TGCGCCAGCAGCCAAGACCGTGGGCAGCCCCAGCATTTT
v_gene: TRBV9; abundance: few; d_gene: -; j_gene: TRBJ2-3; CDR3aa: CASSPGEGIRGATQYF; CDR3nt: TGTGCCAGCAGCCCGGGAGAGGGGATCAGAGGGGCTACGCAGTATTTT
v_gene: TRBV11-2; abundance: -; d_gene: -; j_gene: TRBJ1-6; CDR3aa: CASSLDPSYNSPLHF; CDR3nt: TGTGCCAGCAGCTTAGATCCCTCCTATAATTCACCCCTCCACTTT
v_gene: TRBV25-1; abundance: many; d_gene: -; j_gene: TRBJ1-6; CDR3aa: CASSEQDNSPLHF; CDR3nt: TGTGCCAGCAGTGAGCAGGATAATTCACCCCTCCACTTT
v_gene: TRBV4-3; abundance: few; d_gene: TRBD2; j_gene: TRBJ2-6; CDR3aa: CASSQDLAGAGANVLTF; CDR3nt: TGCGCCAGCAGCCAAGACCTAGCGGGGGCTGGGGCCAACGTCCTGACTTTC
v_gene: TRBV20-1; abundance: few; d_gene: -; j_gene: TRBJ1-2; CDR3aa: CSASLPSAGGYTF; CDR3nt: TGCAGTGCTAGCCTCCCGAGCGCCGGAGGCTACACCTTC
v_gene: TRBV20-1; abundance: few; d_gene: -; j_gene: TRBJ1-4; CDR3aa: CSVSIGLSPEKLFF; CDR3nt: TGCAGTGTCTCAATCGGACTTTCCCCTGAAAAACTGTTTTTT
v_gene: TRBV7-9; abundance: few; d_gene: -; j_gene: TRBJ2-2; CDR3aa: CASSPPPGTGELFF; CDR3nt: TGTGCCAGCAGCCCCCCCCCCGGGACCGGGGAGCTGTTTTTT